Presented here are 14 T cell receptor beta chains from one specimen sequenced in a study of cytomegalovirus exposure and HLA in healthy donors. Assay used: immunoSEQ multiplex PCR; TCRdb lists only in-frame clones, some missing. Of under 200,000 clones in the sample, approximately 96% were seen once. The specimen sequenced was PBMCs. All receptors come from a young woman in good health and CMV-seronegative.

The rearrangement joins TRBV4-1 to TRBJ2-7, with 10 bases aligning to TRBD2. CDR3 length: 19 residues. V was pared by 2 bases and J by 0 bases, with 13 bases of the junction left unmatched. Germline V gives CDR1 MGHRA, CDR2 YSYEKL. The CDR3 DNA follows: TGCGCCAGCAGCCAAACACCAATGGATAGCGGGGGGCGCTCCTACGAGCAGTACTTC. It codes for CASSQTPMDSGGRSYEQYF.

The CDR3 protein is CASSLGVWGYTF. As DNA, the CDR3 is TGTGCCAGCAGCTTAGGGGTGTGGGGCTACACCTTC. This chain links TRBV5-4 with TRBJ1-2; tentative D call: TRBD1 (5 bases). Germline CDR1 SGHNT, CDR2 YYREEE (reference sequence). The CDR3 sequence is 12 residues long. V was shortened by 2 bases and J by 8 bases, with 10 bases between the two germline ends.

The chain uses TRBV5-4 and TRBJ1-2; 7 bases are a match to TRBD1. CDR1 SGHNT and CDR2 YYREEE come from the germline V gene (reference sequence). The ends lost 6 bases at V and 7 bases at J; junction bases unmatched: 12. The CDR3 sequence is 14 residues long. Here the CDR3 DNA reads TGTGCCAGCACAGAATTCCAGGGGGTCACTGGCTACACCTTC. It is translated as CASTEFQGVTGYTF. Looking up the rest from reference TRBV5-4 and TRBJ1-2 gives the full variable domain: ETGVTQSPTHLIKTRGQQVTLRCSSQSGHNTVSWYQQALGQGPQFIFQYYREEENGRGNFPPRFSGLQFPNYSSELNVNALELDDSALYLCASTEFQGVTGYTFGSGTRLTVV.

This chain connects TRBV7-2 to TRBJ2-6, with 8 bases matching TRBD1. Trimming took 6 bases from V and 8 from J; bases not matched to a gene: 9. The CDR3 consists of 15 residues. Germline CDR1 and CDR2: SGHTA and FQGNSA. The CDR3 here is CASSNYRGESNVLTF. The CDR3 coding sequence is TGTGCCAGCAGTAACTACAGGGGGGAATCCAACGTCCTGACTTTC.

The chain uses TRBV5-1 and TRBJ2-4; no clear D gene. V was shortened by 4 bases and J by 8 bases, with 13 bases between the two germline ends. The V gene's germline CDR1 is SGHRS and CDR2 YFSETQ. The CDR3 runs 13 residues. CDR3 DNA: TGCGCCAGCAGCCGTTCCGTCTCGGACATTCAGTACTTC. Translating gives CASSRSVSDIQYF.

The chain combines TRBV2 with TRBJ2-1, with 8 bases that match TRBD2. Germline V gives CDR1 SNHLY, CDR2 FYNNEI. The ends lost 6 bases at V and 9 bases at J; junction bases unmatched: 7. There are 13 residues in the CDR3. Written as DNA, the CDR3 is TGTGCCAGCAGGCGTAGCGGGGTGGGTGAGCAGTTCTTC. Its translation is CASRRSGVGEQFF.

The chain has TRBV9 and TRBJ1-3; D is perhaps TRBD1 (6 bases). V lost 2 bases and J 1 base, leaving 7 bases between the germline ends. The CDR3 has 14 residues. Germline lookup yields CDR1 SGDLS and CDR2 YYNGEE. The CDR3 loop is CASSVGQSGNTIYF. The CDR3 nucleotides read TGTGCCAGCAGCGTCGGACAGTCTGGAAACACCATATATTTT.

This rearrangement joins TRBV7-2 to TRBJ2-3, with D possibly being TRBD1 (5 bases). V was shortened by 5 bases and J by 0 bases, with 12 bases between the two germline ends. The CDR3 runs 15 residues. Germline V gene lookup returns CDR1 SGHTA and CDR2 FQGNSA. The CDR3 here is CASSQGVGSTDTQYF. The CDR3 DNA follows: TGTGCCAGCAGCCAAGGGGTAGGGAGCACAGATACGCAGTATTTT.

The chain recombines TRBV29-1 with TRBJ2-7, with 9 bases lining up with TRBD1. Germline trimming cut 5 bases from V and 4 bases from J; bases unmatched to any gene: 6. The CDR3 is 13 amino acids. CDR1 is SQVTM and CDR2 is ANQGSEA in the germline V gene. This CDR3 is CSVTGQGRYEQYF. Written as DNA, the CDR3 is TGCAGCGTTACGGGACAGGGCAGGTACGAGCAGTACTTC.

The genes are TRBV10-3 and TRBJ1-5; 8 bases are a match to TRBD1. The CDR3 spans 15 residues. Germline trimming cut 6 bases from V and 4 bases from J; bases unmatched to any gene: 8. CDR1 ENHRY and CDR2 SYGVKD come from the germline V gene. The CDR3 coding sequence is TGTGCCATCAGCGCCAGGGGGCTACTTAATCAGCCCCAGCATTTT. Protein product: CAISARGLLNQPQHF.

The chain uses TRBV30 and TRBJ1-2; the D gene is possibly TRBD1 (5 bases). The V gene lost 4 bases and the J gene lost 4 bases, with 31 bases spanning the gap. The CDR3 length is 19 residues. CDR1 GTSNPN and CDR2 SVGIG come from the germline V gene (reference sequence). CDR3 in DNA: TGTGCCTGGAAGCTCTTTGTTACTCCAGCACAGGTGGTAGCCTATGGCTACACCTTC. Protein sequence: CAWKLFVTPAQVVAYGYTF.

The rearrangement joins TRBV7-2 to TRBJ2-5; 9 nucleotides line up with TRBD2. Germline lookup yields CDR1 SGHTA and CDR2 FQGNSA. V was clipped by 1 base and J by 4 bases; unmatched bases: 10. The CDR3 contains 17 residues. This chain's CDR3 is CASSLVGGGGAGETQYF. The CDR3 DNA sequence: TGTGCCAGCAGCTTAGTTGGCGGCGGGGGGGCAGGAGAGACCCAGTACTTC.

This clone showed up just once. The chain couples TRBV5-1 to TRBJ2-6; D perhaps matches TRBD1 (6 bases). Between the trimmed V and J ends, which lost 8 bases and 2 bases, there was a span of 14 bases. The CDR3 is made up of 15 amino acids. The germline V gene encodes CDR1 SGHRS and CDR2 YFSETQ. The CDR3 loop reads CASTGQPTGANVLTF. CDR3 sequence (DNA): TGCGCCAGTACCGGACAGCCCACTGGGGCCAACGTCCTGACTTTC.

The chain combines TRBV4-1 with TRBJ1-6; a weak D match, TRBD1 (6 bases). The CDR3 consists of 13 residues. V was shortened by 8 bases and J by 9 bases, with 14 bases between the two germline ends. Germline CDR1 and CDR2: MGHRA and YSYEKL. The CDR3 here is CASGQGLSSPLHF. The CDR3 coding sequence is TGCGCCAGCGGGCAGGGGCTGAGTTCACCCCTCCACTTT.